The 21 T cell receptor beta chains given below trace back to one sample, sequenced in a study of molecular identifiers for immune sequencing clone quantification. TCRdb re-derived calls from the PCR reads in MiXCR, one entry per CDR3 protein. The sample consists of more than 85,000 distinct CDR3 sequences, 35% to 40% of them appearing once. The sequenced sample was naive CD8+ T cells from blood, with Jurkat cell RNA spiked in. Subset of the sample: FACS-sorted CD8+CD4-CCR7+CD45RA+ naive T cells. All receptors come from a human donor in good health. Some libraries in this study had Jurkat cell RNA spiked in.

This clonotype has at least ten counts. V gene TRBV6-5 combines with J gene TRBJ2-7; D is possibly TRBD2 (5 bases). The V end was cut by 0 bases, the J end by 6 bases, with 9 bases between. The CDR3 has 13 residues. CDR1 MNHEY and CDR2 SVGAGI come from the germline V gene. Here the CDR3 DNA reads TGTGCCAGCAGTTACTCTGAAGGAGGCGAGCAGTACTTC. Protein sequence: CASSYSEGGEQYF.

Remarks on this clonotype: A read error may explain this, as a much larger clone is one base away. This sequence joins TRBV21-1 and TRBJ2-3; the table's D call, TRBD2, was not checked against the DNA. TRBV21-1 is a recognized pseudogene. CDR3 length equals 17 residues. As DNA, the CDR3 is TGTGCCAGCAGCGAAATCATAGGGAAGGGCCGCACAGATACGCAGTATTTT. The encoded protein is CASSEIIGKGRTDTQYF.

About this clonotype: Since a much larger clone is just one base distant, this may be a read error. This rearrangement joins TRBV28 to TRBJ1-1; D unresolved. The germline V gene has CDR1 MDHEN and CDR2 SYDVKM. This CDR3 has 12 amino acids. V gave up 6 bases and J gave up 6 bases, with 11 bases separating them. CDR3 protein: CASRLGRAEAFF. CDR3 coding DNA: TGTGCCAGCAGATTAGGGAGGGCTGAAGCTTTCTTT.

The J gene is TRBJ1-5, the V gene TRBV5-6; tentative D call: TRBD1 (5 bases). Trimming took off 2 bases at V and 4 bases at J, with 19 bases between the two ends. Per the germline V gene, CDR1 is SGHDT and CDR2 is YYEEEE. The length of the CDR3 is 17 residues. The CDR3 sequence: CASSFQGATLGNQPQHF. The CDR3 DNA follows: TGTGCCAGCAGCTTCCAAGGGGCCACCTTAGGGAATCAGCCCCAGCATTTT. Full variable domain (outside the CDR3, taken from reference TRBV5-6 and TRBJ1-5): DAGVTQSPTHLIKTRGQQVTLRCSPKSGHDTVSWYQQALGQGPQFIFQYYEEEERQRGNFPDRFSGHQFPNYSSELNVNALLLGDSALYLCASSFQGATLGNQPQHFGDGTRLSIL.

The CDR3 DNA sequence: TGTGCCAGCAGGACGGGACGCGATAATTCACCCCTCCACTTT. Translating gives CASRTGRDNSPLHF. V gene TRBV27 combines with J gene TRBJ1-6; D may be TRBD1 (5 bases). CDR1 is MNHEY, CDR2 SMNVEV, per germline (reference sequence). Trimming cost V 6 bases and J 5 bases, with 11 bases left between them. The CDR3 covers 14 residues.

Notes on this clonotype: One junction end disagrees with the germline gene, perhaps due to a read error. The V call is TRBV5-1, the J call TRBJ1-1; D not certain. The CDR3 length is 11 residues. The germline gives CDR1 SGHRS, CDR2 YFSETQ. The CDR3 is CTSSLGAEAFF. The CDR3, as DNA: TGCACCAGCAGCTTGGGCGCTGAAGCTTTCTTT.

The CDR3 protein is CASSYGGSSNEQYF. The CDR3 nucleotides are TGTGCCAGCAGTTACGGGGGCAGTTCCAACGAGCAGTACTTC. The chain is built from TRBV6-2 or TRBV6-3 and TRBJ2-7; possible D gene TRBD1, 6 bases. V dropped 2 bases and J dropped 5 bases, with 13 bases sitting between them. The CDR3 runs to 14 residues. CDR1 and CDR2 from the germline V gene are MNHEY and SVGEGT.

V is TRBV29-1 and J is TRBJ1-2; 7 positions match TRBD1. Germline lookup yields CDR1 SQVTM and CDR2 ANQGSEA. The CDR3 is 14 amino acids. Losses at the gene ends were 1 base for V and 2 bases for J; bases not matched to a gene: 4. The CDR3 loop is CSVEAPGGNYGYTF. For the CDR3, the DNA is TGCAGCGTTGAAGCTCCAGGGGGAAACTATGGCTACACCTTC. Using reference TRBV29-1 and TRBJ1-2 for the parts outside the CDR3, the full variable domain is SAVISQKPSRDICQRGTSLTIQCQVDSQVTMMFWYRQQPGQSLTLIATANQGSEATYESGFVIDKFPISRPNLTFSTLTVSNMSPEDSSIYLCSVEAPGGNYGYTFGSGTRLTVV.

The J gene is TRBJ1-4, the V gene TRBV12-3 or TRBV12-4; D uncertain. Trimming shortened V by 4 bases and J by 8 bases, and 8 bases separated the two germline ends. CDR3 size: 12 residues. The CDR3, as DNA: TGTGCCAGCAGTTGGGGAGGCGAAAAACTGTTTTTT. Translated: CASSWGGEKLFF.

The rearrangement joins TRBV4-3 to TRBJ2-7; 7 bases match TRBD2. The CDR3 covers 16 residues. V shed 0 bases, J shed 5 bases, and the junction held 10 bases outside the gene matches. The V gene's germline CDR1 is LGHNA and CDR2 YSLEER. CDR3 in amino acids: CASSQDWDYKLNEQYF. CDR3 DNA: TGCGCCAGCAGCCAAGATTGGGACTATAAACTTAACGAGCAGTACTTC.

Comment on this clonotype: Because it lacks the conserved phenylalanine or tryptophan at the end, this CDR3 is likely a read error. This chain connects TRBV6-1 to TRBJ1-1; D gene ambiguous. Per the germline V gene, CDR1 is MNHNS and CDR2 is SASEGT. CDR3 size: 12 residues. In nucleotides, the CDR3 is TGCGCCAGCAGTGCGTGGCTCACTGAAGCTTTCATT. Encoded protein: CASSAWLTEAFI.

This clonotype was detected many times. The rearrangement joins TRBV12-3 or TRBV12-4 to TRBJ1-1, with D tentatively TRBD1 (5 bases). Trimming removed 6 bases at V and 5 bases at J, with 22 bases between. The CDR3 covers 16 residues. The CDR3 is CASSPNQGFHRTEAFF. CDR3 DNA sequence: TGTGCCAGCAGCCCAAATCAGGGATTTCATCGAACTGAAGCTTTCTTT.

Comment on this clonotype: A much more abundant neighbour one base away suggests this may be a read error. V and J are TRBV15 and TRBJ2-3; D ambiguous. Per germline, CDR1 LNHNV and CDR2 YYDKDF (reference sequence). The CDR3 has 11 residues. The CDR3 region is CATSRTDMQYF. The CDR3 nucleotides read TGTGCCACCAGCAGAACCGATATGCAGTATTTT.

The V gene is TRBV28, the J gene TRBJ2-1; 7 bases fit TRBD1. The germline V gene has CDR1 MDHEN and CDR2 SYDVKM. V was clipped by 5 bases and J by 3 bases; unmatched bases: 10. The CDR3 has 16 amino acids. This chain's CDR3 is CASSPRDSSFYNEQFF. As DNA, the CDR3 is TGTGCCAGCAGTCCCCGGGACAGTAGCTTCTACAATGAGCAGTTCTTC. The complete variable domain, with remaining parts taken from reference TRBV28 and TRBJ2-1, reads DVKVTQSSRYLVKRTGEKVFLECVQDMDHENMFWYRQDPGLGLRLIYFSYDVKMKEKGDIPEGYSVSREKKERFSLILESASTNQTSMYLCASSPRDSSFYNEQFFGPGTRLTVL.

In regard to this clonotype: A much larger clone lies a single base off, so this may be a read error. This sequence joins TRBV4-2 and TRBJ2-7; 8 bases are a match to TRBD2. This CDR3 contains 15 residues. CDR1 is LGHNA and CDR2 is YNFKEQ in the germline V gene. CDR3 region: CASSQGGTSEYEQCF. CDR3 sequence (DNA): TGTGCCAGCAGCCAAGGTGGGACTAGTGAGTACGAGCAGTGCTTC.

The chain uses TRBV4-1 and TRBJ1-5; a weak D match, TRBD1 (6 bases). CDR1 and CDR2 (germline): MGHRA, YSYEKL. The CDR3 runs 16 residues. Trimming took 3 bases from V and 2 from J, leaving 14 bases between them. CDR3 sequence: CASSHAPGQGNQPQHF. The CDR3 coding sequence is TGCGCCAGCAGCCACGCCCCGGGACAAGGCAATCAGCCCCAGCATTTT.

This clonotype was seen more than once but under ten times. The chain employs TRBV12-3 or TRBV12-4 and TRBJ2-3; the D is unclear. Trimming removed 6 bases at V and 0 bases at J, with 13 bases between. The CDR3 loop spans 15 amino acids. This CDR3 is CASSPSGLSTDTQYF. CDR3 DNA sequence: TGTGCCAGCAGCCCCTCAGGATTGAGCACAGATACGCAGTATTTT.

This clonotype was recorded a few times. The chain combines TRBV2 with TRBJ2-1; tentatively, D is TRBD1 (7 bases). CDR1 SNHLY and CDR2 FYNNEI come from the germline V gene. The CDR3 totals 14 residues. V was cut by 6 bases and J by 4 bases, with 13 bases left in between. The DNA for the CDR3 is TGTGCCAGCAGCGGGGGACAGAGTTACAATGAGCAGTTCTTC. Encoded protein: CASSGGQSYNEQFF.

This clonotype was observed a handful of times. The chain is built from TRBV7-6 and TRBJ2-4; 7 bases are a match to TRBD2. Germline CDR1 SGHVS, CDR2 FNYEAQ. Losses at the gene ends were 5 bases for V and 6 bases for J; bases not matched to a gene: 10. The CDR3 extends over 15 amino acids. CDR3 region: CASSPSGVAGNIQYF. Written as DNA, the CDR3 is TGTGCCAGCAGCCCTAGCGGCGTAGCCGGAAACATTCAGTACTTC.

About this clonotype itself: The conserved final phenylalanine or tryptophan is absent from the CDR3, which likely points to a read error. The chain uses TRBV27 and TRBJ2-6, with a possible D match to TRBD2 (5 bases). V lost 5 bases to trimming and J lost 3 bases, with 8 bases between them. Germline-derived CDR1 and CDR2 are MNHEY and SMNVEV (reference sequence). The CDR3 contains 14 residues. The CDR3 spells CASSTGSGANVLTI. The CDR3 nucleotides are TGTGCCAGCAGTACGGGGAGTGGGGCCAACGTCCTGACTATC.

This sequence joins TRBV4-3 and TRBJ2-7; either TRBD1 or TRBD2 may supply D (5 bases each). V shed 0 bases and J shed 5 bases, with 8 bases lying between them. The length of the CDR3 is 13 residues. The germline gives CDR1 LGHNA, CDR2 YSLEER. The CDR3 bases are TGCGCCAGCAGCCAAGATTCGGGACACGAGCAGTACTTC. The encoded protein is CASSQDSGHEQYF.